This TCR beta chain appears in the sequencing data of a study of blood T cell repertoires in COVID-19. About the research overall: PBMCs, B-cell-depleted T cells, or T cells were the source of the cDNA or gDNA that made up the material.

The protocol was immunoSEQ multiplex PCR, while the TCRdb copy is restricted to in-frame clones and leaves out a portion. The repertoire holds over 150,000 clones, less than 80% seen once, with under 15% in the top ten. CDR3 length equals 16 residues. CDR1 is MNHEY and CDR2 is SMNVEV in the germline V gene (reference sequence). Losses at the gene ends were 6 bases for V and 1 base for J; bases not matched to a gene: 7. The clonotype was recovered from a woman aged 45-60 years with acute or convalescent COVID-19. This chain connects TRBV27 to TRBJ2-2, with 8 bases that match TRBD1. The sequenced sample was peripheral blood. CDR3 protein: CASRMTGAMNTGELFF. The DNA of the CDR3 is TGTGCCAGCAGAATGACAGGGGCCATGAACACCGGGGAGCTGTTTTTT.